A single sample is the source of the 10 T cell receptor beta chains below, sequenced in a study of blood T cells in healthy people across ages. A sample-barcoded 5' primer and a J-beta primer mix were used in a second PCR of roughly 6 to 11 cycles. Each CDR3 protein is one row after TCRdb ran MiXCR on the 5' RACE reads. The table lists approximately 900,000 distinct CDR3 sequences, under 50% of them singletons. Input material: blood. The receptors derive from a man younger than 45 in good health.

This clonotype showed up many times. This chain connects TRBV7-2 to TRBJ2-1; D is ambiguous. Trimming took 2 bases from V and 10 from J, leaving 9 bases between them. Germline V gene data show CDR1 as SGHTA and CDR2 as FQGNSA. CDR3 size: 12 residues. The CDR3 reads CASSLRAGEQFF. The CDR3 DNA reads as TGTGCCAGCAGCTTAAGGGCCGGCGAGCAGTTCTTC.

The chain carries TRBV30 and TRBJ1-6, with D perhaps TRBD1 (6 bases). This CDR3 is built from 13 residues. Germline values: CDR1 GTSNPN, CDR2 SVGIG (reference sequence). Trimming cost V 3 bases and J 8 bases, with 11 bases left between them. CDR3 sequence: CAWREQGDSPLHF. In nucleotides, the CDR3 is TGTGCCTGGAGGGAACAGGGTGATTCACCCCTCCACTTT.

The chain recombines TRBV27 with TRBJ1-1; D is unclear. Germline CDR1 is MNHEY and CDR2 is SMNVEV (reference sequence). V lost 4 bases and J 1 base, leaving 10 bases between the germline ends. This CDR3 has 14 amino acids. The CDR3 DNA follows: TGTGCCAGCAGTTACGGACGGCCGAACACTGAAGCTTTCTTT. Its protein product is CASSYGRPNTEAFF.

This clonotype turned up a few times. The junction departs from the called germline gene at one end, perhaps through a read error. The chain is built from TRBV7-7 and TRBJ2-3; D may match TRBD1 or TRBD2 (5 bases each). The CDR3 has 15 amino acids. The germline gives CDR1 SSHAT, CDR2 FNYEAQ (reference sequence). CDR3 bases: TGTGCTAGCAGCCCGGGATCCAGGGAAACAGATACGCAGTATTTT. This sequence encodes CASSPGSRETDTQYF.

The genes are TRBV4-3 and TRBJ2-3; TRBD2 aligns across 8 bases. CDR3 length: 16 amino acids. Losses at the gene ends were 0 bases for V and 5 bases for J; bases not matched to a gene: 7. Germline loops: CDR1 LGHNA, CDR2 YSLEER. CDR3 amino acids: CASSQDASGGLDTQYF. The CDR3 region has the DNA TGCGCCAGCAGCCAAGACGCCAGCGGGGGCCTAGATACGCAGTATTTT.

In its sample, this clonotype was seen a few times. The genes are TRBV6-1 and TRBJ1-2, with D possibly being TRBD1 (6 bases). CDR1 MNHNS and CDR2 SASEGT come from the germline V gene. Trimming removed 4 bases at V and 6 bases at J, with 21 bases between. CDR3 length: 16 amino acids. The DNA of the CDR3 is TGTGCCAGCAGTGGATCTAATCAGGGGTTGGTTCATGGCTACACCTTC. Its protein is CASSGSNQGLVHGYTF.

The chain recombines TRBV7-9 with TRBJ2-3; 8 nucleotides agree with TRBD1. Germline trimming cut 5 bases from V and 4 bases from J; bases unmatched to any gene: 8. CDR1 is SEHNR, CDR2 FQNEAQ, per germline (reference sequence). The CDR3 covers 15 residues. The CDR3 is CASSATWDRSDTQYF. The CDR3 nucleotides read TGTGCCAGCAGCGCGACATGGGACAGGTCAGATACGCAGTATTTT.

The chain couples TRBV9 to TRBJ2-7, with D perhaps TRBD1 (6 bases). The CDR3 covers 14 residues. The ends were cut back, 0 bases at V and 6 bases at J, with 13 bases in the middle. Per the germline V gene, CDR1 is SGDLS and CDR2 is YYNGEE. The chain's CDR3 is CASSVAGQTREQYF. The CDR3 coding sequence is TGTGCCAGCAGCGTAGCTGGACAGACTCGCGAGCAGTACTTC.

The chain employs TRBV6-4 and TRBJ2-7; 7 bases fit TRBD1. The ends lost 0 bases at V and 6 bases at J; junction bases unmatched: 5. Germline loops: CDR1 MRHNA, CDR2 SNTAGT. This CDR3 has 14 residues. The DNA for the CDR3 is TGTGCCAGCAGTGACTCGACAGGGAGTGGCGAGCAGTACTTC. It translates to CASSDSTGSGEQYF.

The chain employs TRBV29-1 and TRBJ1-1; D perhaps matches TRBD1 (6 bases). Germline lookup yields CDR1 SQVTM and CDR2 ANQGSEA. V lost 4 bases and J 6 bases, leaving 12 bases between the germline ends. This CDR3 comprises 12 residues. CDR3 residues: CSVGGGQPEAFF. The DNA of the CDR3 is TGCAGCGTTGGGGGGGGCCAACCTGAAGCTTTCTTT. Using reference TRBV29-1 and TRBJ1-1 for the parts outside the CDR3, the full variable domain is SAVISQKPSRDICQRGTSLTIQCQVDSQVTMMFWYRQQPGQSLTLIATANQGSEATYESGFVIDKFPISRPNLTFSTLTVSNMSPEDSSIYLCSVGGGQPEAFFGQGTRLTVV.